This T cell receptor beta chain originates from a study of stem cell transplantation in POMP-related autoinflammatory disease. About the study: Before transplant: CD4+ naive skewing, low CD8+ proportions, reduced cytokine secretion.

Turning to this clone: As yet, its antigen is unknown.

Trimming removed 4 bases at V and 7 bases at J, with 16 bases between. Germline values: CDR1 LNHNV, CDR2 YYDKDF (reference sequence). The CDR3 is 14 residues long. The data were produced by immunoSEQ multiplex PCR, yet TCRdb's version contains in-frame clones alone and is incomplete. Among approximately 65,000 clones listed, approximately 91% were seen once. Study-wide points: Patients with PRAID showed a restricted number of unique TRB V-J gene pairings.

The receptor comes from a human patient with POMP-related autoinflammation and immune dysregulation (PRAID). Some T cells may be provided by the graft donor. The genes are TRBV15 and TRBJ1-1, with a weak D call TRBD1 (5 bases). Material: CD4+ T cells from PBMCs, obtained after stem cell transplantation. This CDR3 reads CATSTRGRVVEAFF. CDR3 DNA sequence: TGTGCCACCAGCACTAGGGGACGGGTGGTTGAAGCTTTCTTT.